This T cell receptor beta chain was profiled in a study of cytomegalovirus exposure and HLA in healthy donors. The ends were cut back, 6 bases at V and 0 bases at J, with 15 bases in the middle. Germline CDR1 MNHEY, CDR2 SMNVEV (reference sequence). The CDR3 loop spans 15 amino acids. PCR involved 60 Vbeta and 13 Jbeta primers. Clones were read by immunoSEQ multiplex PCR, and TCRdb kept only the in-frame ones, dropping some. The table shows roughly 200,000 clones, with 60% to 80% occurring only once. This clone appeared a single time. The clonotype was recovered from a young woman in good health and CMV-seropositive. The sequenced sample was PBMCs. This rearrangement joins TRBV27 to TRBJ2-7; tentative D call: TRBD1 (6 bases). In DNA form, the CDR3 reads TGTGCCAGCAGCAACCACGGACAGCCCTCCTACGAGCAGTACTTC. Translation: CASSNHGQPSYEQYF.